This T cell receptor (beta chain) appears in the sequencing data of a study of T cell responses to AZD1222 COVID-19 vaccine. Study conclusions and caveats: Donor demographics were predominantly white British with a female majority; clonal diversity may be underestimated. Spike regions recognized by vaccine-associated CD4 TCRs spanned the protein, led by 160-218 and 743-854. An increase in Spike-specific TCR breadth and depth was observed after two AZD1222 doses.

V was trimmed by 0 bases and J by 6 bases, leaving 5 bases between them. The CDR3 has 12 amino acids. The germline CDR1 and CDR2 sequences are SGHRS and YFSETQ. On this clone itself: Its antigen is undetermined.

The repertoire was sequenced with immunoSEQ multiplex PCR; TCRdb's copy has only in-frame clones and lacks some. The sample consists of 95,000 to 150,000 clones, over 80% of them appearing once. The source was peripheral blood, collected on day 0 of AZD1222 vaccination. The genes are TRBV5-1 and TRBJ2-3; D gene unclear. This TCR came from an adult in good health. The CDR3 is CASSLDLDTQYF. The CDR3 nucleotides read TGCGCCAGCAGCTTGGATTTGGATACGCAGTATTTT.